Reported below is one TCR beta chain. There is no known antigen for this receptor. Nothing much larger sits one base from this clone, and base qualities are not available. The CDR3 regions of human TCRbeta chains were analyzed by immunosequencing. As for the authors' bioinformatics: TCRs in the repertoires were matched against a reference library of SARS-CoV-2-specific TCRs that had been generated with the MIRA antigen-specificity platform. Breadth was defined as the fraction of unique TCRs that were SARS-CoV-2-associated. Depth was defined as the fraction of total T cells that were SARS-CoV-2-associated. Using the MIRA data, each spike-specific TCR was mapped to the spike region that the TCR reacts to and placed in a CD4 or CD8 class. Log10-transformed breadth and depth values were compared by one-way ANOVA with Sidak's multiple comparisons tests. TCRdb's version of the immuneACCESS table is confined to in-frame rearrangements and falls short of the full clone set. An unresolved V gene accounts for under half of the shortfall where checked; the remainder is of unknown origin. That table furnishes V, J and clone size, whereas the DNA furnished D and trimming. The sample yields some 200,000 clones; just over 90% were counted once. The ten largest account for 3.9% of the sample.

What this sample's time point label stands for: baseline before first vaccination. Vaccinee samples came from UK trials COV001 and COV002, including a single-blind randomized controlled phase 2/3 trial of AZD1222 (ChAdOx1 nCoV-19) in healthy adults. Trial participant PBMC samples were collected at day 0 and day 28 after the second dose for TCRbeta chain sequencing. The CDR3 sequence holds 13 residues, the cysteine and phenylalanine included. The retained sequence is limited to the CDR3, 39 bases, with the frame set at the first base. Reading the germline V gene gives CDR1 MNHEY and CDR2 SVGAGI. Trimming costs V 8 bases and J 7 bases, and their ends lie 15 bases apart. The entry originates in a study of T cell responses to AZD1222 COVID-19 vaccine (dated by TCRdb to about 2021). Regarding the research as a whole: AZD1222 recipients whose second dose came at about 4 weeks and those whose second dose came at about 12 weeks were combined into one group, since spike-specific TCR depth and breadth did not differ between the two schedules. TCR sequencing covered more than 230 trial participants: roughly 200 given two doses of AZD1222 and 26 given two doses of MenACWY control vaccine. Enrollment into the trials was organized by age into subgroups of 18-55, 56-69 and 70-plus years, and those subgroups contained roughly 140, 27 and 60 TCR-sequenced participants, respectively. General study outcomes and caveats: Participants were mostly white British and included more females than males, and it was suggested by the authors that clonal diversity may have been underestimated. After two AZD1222 doses, spike-specific TCR breadth and depth were significantly higher than at day 0 and than in MenACWY recipients. The whole spike protein was spanned by vaccine-associated CD4 TCRs, and dominant responses were seen in regions 160-218 and 743-854. Because no day 14 peak-response samples were available, the repertoires could be characterized only after the peak T cell response. The 56-69-year group was small, and its depth increase did not reach significance, likely because of low power. Reportedly, almost half of the unique spike-specific TCRs recognized epitopes lying outside the regions that are mutated in the B.1.351 and B.1.1.7 variants. Only a handful of AZD1222 recipients were SARS-CoV-2 seropositive at baseline, limiting conclusions about previously exposed vaccinees.

This sequence was found in an adult in good health. This sample comprised peripheral blood, obtained on day 0 of AZD1222 vaccination. The chain uses TRBV6-5 and TRBJ1-5, and the D gene may be TRBD1, 6 bases matching. In nucleotides, the sequence is TGTGCCAGCGTCGTAACAGGGCAACAGCCCCAGCATTTT. This gives the protein CASVVTGQQPQHF.